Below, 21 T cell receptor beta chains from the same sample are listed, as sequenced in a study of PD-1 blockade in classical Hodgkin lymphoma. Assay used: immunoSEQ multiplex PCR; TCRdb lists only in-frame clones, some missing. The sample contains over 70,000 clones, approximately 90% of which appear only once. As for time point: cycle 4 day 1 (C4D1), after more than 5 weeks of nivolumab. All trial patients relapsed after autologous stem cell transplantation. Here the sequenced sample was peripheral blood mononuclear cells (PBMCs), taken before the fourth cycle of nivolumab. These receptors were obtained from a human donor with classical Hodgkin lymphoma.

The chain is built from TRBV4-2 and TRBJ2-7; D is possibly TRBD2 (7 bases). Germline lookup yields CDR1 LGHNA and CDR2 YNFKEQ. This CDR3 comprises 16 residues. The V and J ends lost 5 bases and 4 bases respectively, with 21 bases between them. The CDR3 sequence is CASSSQQGGGVYEQYF. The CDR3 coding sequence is TGTGCCAGCAGCTCACAACAGGGAGGGGGAGTATACGAGCAGTACTTC.

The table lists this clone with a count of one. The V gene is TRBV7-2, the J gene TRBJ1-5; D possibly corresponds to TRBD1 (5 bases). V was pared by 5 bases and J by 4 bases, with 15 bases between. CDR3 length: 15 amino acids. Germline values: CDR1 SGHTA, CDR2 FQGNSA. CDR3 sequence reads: CASSPEAGNNQPQHF. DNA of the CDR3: TGTGCCAGCAGCCCGGAGGCAGGGAATAATCAGCCCCAGCATTTT. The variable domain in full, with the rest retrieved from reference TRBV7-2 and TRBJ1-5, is GAGVSQSPSNKVTEKGKDVELRCDPISGHTALYWYRQSLGQGLEFLIYFQGNSAPDKSGLPSDRFSAERTGGSVSTLTIQRTQQEDSAVYLCASSPEAGNNQPQHFGDGTRLSIL.

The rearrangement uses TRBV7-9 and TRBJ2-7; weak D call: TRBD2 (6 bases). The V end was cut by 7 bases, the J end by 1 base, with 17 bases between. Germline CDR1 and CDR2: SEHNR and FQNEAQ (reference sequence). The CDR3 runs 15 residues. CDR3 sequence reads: CASTSRWAGSYEQYF. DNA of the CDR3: TGTGCCAGCACCTCTAGGTGGGCGGGGTCCTACGAGCAGTACTTC.

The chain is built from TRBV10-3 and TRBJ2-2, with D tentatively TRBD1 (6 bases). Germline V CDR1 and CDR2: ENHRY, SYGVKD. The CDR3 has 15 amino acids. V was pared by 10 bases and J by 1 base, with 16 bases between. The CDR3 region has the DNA TGTGCCACCCGAATTAAGGGGGAGAACACCGGGGAGCTGTTTTTT. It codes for CATRIKGENTGELFF.

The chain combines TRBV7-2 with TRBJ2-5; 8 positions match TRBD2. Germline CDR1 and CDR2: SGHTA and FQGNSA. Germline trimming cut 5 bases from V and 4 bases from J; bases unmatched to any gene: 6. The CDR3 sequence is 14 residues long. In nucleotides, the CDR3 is TGTGCCAGCAGCCACGGGGGGGCCCGAGAGACCCAGTACTTC. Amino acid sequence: CASSHGGARETQYF.

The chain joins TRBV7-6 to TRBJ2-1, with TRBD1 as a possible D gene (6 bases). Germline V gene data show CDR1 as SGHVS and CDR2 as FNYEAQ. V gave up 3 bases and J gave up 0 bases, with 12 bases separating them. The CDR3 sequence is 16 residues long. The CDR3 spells CASSFSRDNSYNEQFF. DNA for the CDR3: TGTGCCAGCAGCTTTTCCCGGGACAACTCCTACAATGAGCAGTTCTTC.

The CDR3 DNA is TGTGCCAGCAGCCAGACAGTCTCCTACGAGCAGTACTTC. It codes for CASSQTVSYEQYF. The chain combines TRBV4-2 with TRBJ2-7, with D possibly TRBD1 on 5 matching bases. From germline, CDR1 is LGHNA and CDR2 YNFKEQ. The CDR3 has 13 amino acids. Trimming took off 3 bases at V and 0 bases at J, with 6 bases between the two ends.

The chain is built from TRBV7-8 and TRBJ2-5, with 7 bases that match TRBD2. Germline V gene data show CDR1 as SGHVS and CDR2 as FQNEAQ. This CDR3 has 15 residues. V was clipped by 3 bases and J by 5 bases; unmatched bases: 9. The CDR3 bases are TGTGCCAGCAGCTTTTTGGCGGGGGAGGTGGAGACCCAGTACTTC. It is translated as CASSFLAGEVETQYF.

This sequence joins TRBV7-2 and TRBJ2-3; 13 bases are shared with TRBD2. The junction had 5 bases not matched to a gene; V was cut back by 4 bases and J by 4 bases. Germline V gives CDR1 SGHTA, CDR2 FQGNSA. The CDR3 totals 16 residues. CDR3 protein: CASSSWTSGGSDTQYF. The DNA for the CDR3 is TGTGCCAGCAGCTCCTGGACTAGCGGGGGATCAGATACGCAGTATTTT.

CDR3 residues: CASSYSWPAEGEKLFF. DNA of the CDR3: TGTGCCAGCAGTTACTCGTGGCCGGCAGAGGGAGAAAAACTGTTTTTT. The chain is built from TRBV6-5 and TRBJ1-4, with unresolved D. The CDR3 is 16 amino acids. V lost 0 bases, J lost 8 bases, and 16 bases lay in between. The V gene's germline CDR1 is MNHEY and CDR2 SVGAGI.

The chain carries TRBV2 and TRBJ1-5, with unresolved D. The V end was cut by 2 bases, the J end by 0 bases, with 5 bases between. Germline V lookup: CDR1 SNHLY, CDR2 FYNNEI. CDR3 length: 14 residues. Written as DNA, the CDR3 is TGTGCCAGCAGTGAACCGTATAGCAATCAGCCCCAGCATTTT. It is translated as CASSEPYSNQPQHF.

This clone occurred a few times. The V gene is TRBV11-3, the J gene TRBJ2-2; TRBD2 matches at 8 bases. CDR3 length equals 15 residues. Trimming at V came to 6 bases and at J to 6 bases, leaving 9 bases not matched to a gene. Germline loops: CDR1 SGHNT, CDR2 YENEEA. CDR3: CASRLRGGEAGELFF. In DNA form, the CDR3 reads TGTGCCAGCAGGCTTCGGGGGGGCGAGGCCGGGGAGCTGTTTTTT.

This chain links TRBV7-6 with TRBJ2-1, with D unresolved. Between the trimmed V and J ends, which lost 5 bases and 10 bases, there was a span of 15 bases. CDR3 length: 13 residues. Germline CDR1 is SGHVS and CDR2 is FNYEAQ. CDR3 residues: CASSLGPAEEQFF. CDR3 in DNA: TGTGCCAGCAGCCTCGGGCCGGCGGAAGAGCAGTTCTTC.

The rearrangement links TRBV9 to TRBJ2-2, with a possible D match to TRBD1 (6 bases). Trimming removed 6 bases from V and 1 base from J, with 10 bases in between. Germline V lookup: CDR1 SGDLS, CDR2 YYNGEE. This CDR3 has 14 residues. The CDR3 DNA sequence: TGTGCCAGCAACCCGGGACAGAACACCGGGGAGCTGTTTTTT. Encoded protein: CASNPGQNTGELFF.

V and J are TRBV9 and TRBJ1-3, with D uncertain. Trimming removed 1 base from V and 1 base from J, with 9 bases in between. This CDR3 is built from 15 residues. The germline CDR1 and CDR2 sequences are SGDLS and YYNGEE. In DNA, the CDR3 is TGTGCCAGCAGCGTATATGGAGAATCTGGAAACACCATATATTTT. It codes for CASSVYGESGNTIYF.

The CDR3 bases are TGTGCCAGCAATACGGACTACGAGCAGTACTTC. This codes for CASNTDYEQYF. The chain couples TRBV28 to TRBJ2-7; no clear D gene. Trimming removed 7 bases from V and 3 bases from J, with 7 bases in between. The CDR3 length is 11 residues. The germline V gene encodes CDR1 MDHEN and CDR2 SYDVKM.

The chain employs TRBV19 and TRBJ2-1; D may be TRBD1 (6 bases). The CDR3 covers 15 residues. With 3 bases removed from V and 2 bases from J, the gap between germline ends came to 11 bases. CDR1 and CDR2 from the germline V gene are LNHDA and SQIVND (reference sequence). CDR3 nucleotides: TGTGCCAGTAGTATGGGGACATTCCCCTACAATGAGCAGTTCTTC. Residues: CASSMGTFPYNEQFF.

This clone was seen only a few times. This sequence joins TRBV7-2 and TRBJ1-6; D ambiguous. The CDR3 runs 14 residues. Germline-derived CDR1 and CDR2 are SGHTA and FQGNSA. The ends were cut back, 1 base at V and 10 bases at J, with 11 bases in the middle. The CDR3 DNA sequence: TGTGCCAGCAGCTTAGAAAGGGTTGGGTCACCCCTCCACTTT. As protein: CASSLERVGSPLHF.

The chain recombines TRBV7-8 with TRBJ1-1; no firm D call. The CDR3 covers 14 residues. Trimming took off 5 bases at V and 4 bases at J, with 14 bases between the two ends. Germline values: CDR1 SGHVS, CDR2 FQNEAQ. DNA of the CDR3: TGTGCCAGCAGCCTGGGGTATCGGGGCACTGAAGCTTTCTTT. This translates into CASSLGYRGTEAFF.

CDR3 sequence reads: CASSLDREDTGELFF. The CDR3 bases are TGTGCCAGCAGCTTAGACAGGGAGGACACCGGGGAGCTGTTTTTT. The chain joins TRBV11-3 to TRBJ2-2; TRBD2 might be the D (6 bases). V lost 0 bases and J 3 bases, leaving 8 bases between the germline ends. Germline V lookup: CDR1 SGHNT, CDR2 YENEEA. The length of the CDR3 is 15 residues.

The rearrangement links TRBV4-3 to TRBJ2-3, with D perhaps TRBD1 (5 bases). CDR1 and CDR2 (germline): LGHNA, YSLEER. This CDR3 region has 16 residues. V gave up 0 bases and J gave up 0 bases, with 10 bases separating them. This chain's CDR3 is CASSQDDSSSTDTQYF. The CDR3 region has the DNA TGCGCCAGCAGCCAAGATGACAGTTCTAGCACAGATACGCAGTATTTT.